This is a list of T cell receptor beta chains from one sample in a study of blood T cell repertoires in COVID-19. Clones were sequenced by immunoSEQ multiplex PCR, and TCRdb holds only the in-frame ones, with some missing. The data contain about 320,000 clones, 90% of them singletons. Input material: PBMCs or T cells enriched from blood (not recorded which). These receptors all stem from a man aged 55 to 70 who had recovered from COVID-19. CDR3s include the opening cysteine and the closing phenylalanine or tryptophan. The D gene is left open where the match is weak. Clone size, where shown, is once, few, many, or a class for clones that have expanded.

d_gene,abundance,v_gene,j_gene,len,CDR3aa,CDR3nt
TRBD1,once,TRBV5-1,TRBJ1-2,16,CASSLGLGQKNYGYTF,TGCGCCAGCAGCTTGGGTCTGGGACAGAAAAACTATGGCTACACCTTC
TRBD1,NA,TRBV10-1,TRBJ1-2,15,CASSETRGQGEHYTF,TGCGCCAGCAGTGAGACGAGGGGACAGGGTGAACACTACACCTTC
TRBD2,NA,TRBV3-1/TRBV3-2,TRBJ2-7,17,CASSQLSGGKPSYEQYF,TGTGCCAGCAGCCAACTTAGCGGGGGGAAACCCTCCTACGAGCAGTACTTC
TRBD2,NA,TRBV7-9,TRBJ2-2,16,CASSLRLAVNTGELFF,TGTGCCAGCAGCTTAAGACTAGCGGTTAACACCGGGGAGCTGTTTTTT
TRBD2,NA,TRBV30,TRBJ2-3,15,CAWSVPSGSTDTQYF,TGTGCCTGGAGTGTCCCTAGCGGTTCCACAGATACGCAGTATTTT
NA,NA,TRBV29-1,TRBJ2-7,13,CSGWSAETYEQYF,TGCAGCGGTTGGTCAGCGGAAACCTACGAGCAGTACTTC
TRBD2,NA,TRBV7-9,TRBJ2-5,16,CASSNPGTSGTETQYF,TGTGCCAGCAGCAATCCCGGGACTAGCGGGACCGAGACCCAGTACTTC
TRBD2,NA,TRBV7-9,TRBJ2-7,14,CASSQPLADYEQYF,TGTGCCAGCAGCCAACCACTAGCGGACTACGAGCAGTACTTC
TRBD2,few,TRBV7-3,TRBJ2-1,16,CASSFTTSGIYNEQFF,TGTGCCAGCAGCTTTACCACAAGCGGGATTTACAATGAGCAGTTCTTC
NA,few,TRBV12-3/TRBV12-4,TRBJ1-1,13,CASTFKTDSEAFF,TGTGCCAGCACCTTTAAAACGGACAGTGAAGCTTTCTTT
NA,NA,TRBV10-3,TRBJ2-6,14,CATGPSSGANVLTF,TGTGCCACGGGTCCCTCTTCTGGGGCCAACGTCCTGACTTTC
TRBD1,NA,TRBV12-3/TRBV12-4,TRBJ2-7,13,CASSGDRVYEQYF,TGTGCCAGCAGCGGGGACAGGGTCTACGAGCAGTACTTC
NA,NA,TRBV18,TRBJ1-4,14,CASSPPYANEKLFF,TGTGCCAGCTCACCCCCGTATGCGAACGAAAAACTGTTTTTT
NA,NA,TRBV2,TRBJ1-2,14,CASSASAFGYGYTF,TGTGCCAGCAGTGCTAGCGCTTTCGGCTATGGCTACACCTTC
NA,NA,TRBV4-3,TRBJ1-4,16,CASSQDWGGFNEKLFF,TGCGCCAGCAGCCAAGATTGGGGGGGGTTTAATGAAAAACTGTTTTTT
NA,NA,TRBV15,TRBJ1-5,14,CATSAGQINQPQHF,TGTGCCACCAGCGCAGGGCAGATCAATCAGCCCCAGCATTTT
NA,NA,TRBV6-5,TRBJ1-3,14,CASTPGSWGNTIYF,TGTGCCAGCACCCCAGGGTCGTGGGGAAACACCATATATTTT
TRBD1,NA,TRBV6-2/TRBV6-3,TRBJ1-2,13,CASSGQGDYGYTF,TGTGCCAGCAGTGGACAGGGGGACTATGGCTACACCTTC
NA,NA,TRBV10-2,TRBJ2-1,15,CATRPITGQLNEQFF,TGCGCCACCCGACCAATTACGGGACAACTGAATGAGCAGTTCTTC
TRBD2,NA,TRBV24-1,TRBJ2-5,15,CATSPTAGGLETQYF,TGTGCCACCAGTCCAACGGCGGGGGGATTAGAGACCCAGTACTTC
NA,NA,TRBV9,TRBJ2-3,15,CASSGTGLGTDTQYF,TGTGCCAGCAGCGGGACGGGACTGGGCACAGATACGCAGTATTTT
TRBD2,NA,TRBV12-3/TRBV12-4,TRBJ2-4,13,CASGTSGKNIQYF,TGTGCCAGCGGGACTAGCGGGAAAAACATTCAGTACTTC
NA,NA,TRBV6-1,TRBJ2-1,15,CASSEAQSSYNEQFF,TGTGCCAGCAGTGAGGCACAGAGCTCCTACAATGAGCAGTTCTTC
NA,NA,TRBV9,TRBJ1-6,13,CASSVGSNSPLHF,TGTGCCAGCAGCGTAGGCAGTAATTCACCCCTCCACTTT